This T cell receptor beta chain was obtained from a study of blood T cell repertoires in COVID-19. Using immunoSEQ multiplex PCR, the repertoire was profiled, and TCRdb retains in-frame clones only, with some absent. This sample has approximately 170,000 clones, with about nine tenths found just once. This CDR3 has 14 residues. Per the germline V gene, CDR1 is MNHEY and CDR2 is SVGEGT. Trimming removed 2 bases at V and 5 bases at J, with 10 bases between. Sequenced input: peripheral blood. The sequence derives from a woman in her 70s with acute or convalescent COVID-19. The V gene is TRBV6-2 or TRBV6-3, the J gene TRBJ1-5, with D tentatively TRBD1 (5 bases). The CDR3 sequence: CASSYIGVDQPQHF. For the CDR3, the DNA is TGTGCCAGCAGTTACATAGGGGTAGATCAGCCCCAGCATTTT.